The clone carrying this T cell receptor (beta chain) came up a few times. Its antigen remains unknown. This sample stems from a study of blood T cells in healthy people across ages. Study-level results: The study found more naive CD4+ cells and higher diversity in long-lived than aged donors. When one million T cells were used, diversity estimates were thought to be underestimates.

Alongside a J-beta primer mix, a sample-barcoded 5' primer served in a second PCR lasting 7 to 11 cycles. MiXCR was run by TCRdb on the 5' RACE reads, yielding one entry per CDR3 protein. The sample lists around 1,600,000 distinct CDR3 sequences, approximately 43% seen once, with under 5% in the top ten. This CDR3 spans 13 amino acids. Deletions cut 4 bases from V and 10 bases from J, with 14 bases between. Germline CDR1 is SGHVS and CDR2 is FQNEAQ. The source material was blood. The sequence was collected from a woman aged 18-30 years in good health. The chain couples TRBV7-8 to TRBJ2-1; D unresolved. In nucleotides, the CDR3 is TGTGCCAGCAGCTCTCAACCTTTACTAGAGCAGTTCTTC. It codes for CASSSQPLLEQFF.